This is a list of T cell receptor beta chains from one sample in a study of T cells in Graves' hyperthyroidism and ophthalmopathy. From the multiplex PCR reads, TCRdb called clonotypes with MiXCR, one entry per CDR3 protein. The sample lists approximately 640,000 distinct CDR3 sequences, around 15% seen once, with 3.8% in the top ten. Sequenced: blood. The receptors were gathered from a woman in her 30s with Graves' hyperthyroidism. Each CDR3 is given with its conserved first and last residue. The D gene is left open where the match is weak. Size tells how often a clone was seen (once, few, many) or the class of an expanded clone, and some rows leave it out.

d_call	v_call	j_call	clone_size	cdr3_nt	cdr3_aa
TRBD2	TRBV6-4	TRBJ2-3	few	TGTGCCAGCAGGATGACTAGCGGGGGCACAGATACGCAGTATTTT	CASRMTSGGTDTQYF
.	TRBV7-2	TRBJ2-5	many	TGTGCCAGCAGCTTAGGAGATGACCAGTACTTC	CASSLGDDQYF
.	TRBV29-1	TRBJ2-1	many	TGCAGCAGTGGGCGGGATAATGAGCAGTTCTTC	CSSGRDNEQFF
.	TRBV3-1	TRBJ2-5	many	TGTGCCAGCAGCCTGCGGACCTCCCCCGAAGAGACCCAGTACTTC	CASSLRTSPEETQYF
.	TRBV3-1	TRBJ2-1	few	TGTGCCAGCAGCCAAGACAGACAAACGAGCTCCTACAATGAGCAGTTCTTC	CASSQDRQTSSYNEQFF
.	TRBV12-3/TRBV12-4	TRBJ1-4	.	.	CASWGGGSNEKLVF
.	TRBV29-1	TRBJ1-1	.	TGCAGCGTTGTTCGGGATCTGAACACTGAAGCTTTCTTT	CSVVRDLNTEAFF
TRBD1	TRBV30	TRBJ1-6	.	TGTGCCTGGAGTACTACTTGGACAGGCTATTCACCCCTCCACTTT	CAWSTTWTGYSPLHF
TRBD1	TRBV12-5	TRBJ2-3	many	TGTGCTAGTGGTCTCACAGGGGGCGTCACAGATACGCAGTATTTT	CASGLTGGVTDTQYF
.	TRBV19	TRBJ1-1	.	TGTGCCAGTAGTTCATTGCCACGGGCGAACACTGAAGCTTTCTTT	CASSSLPRANTEAFF
.	TRBV20-1	TRBJ2-3	many	TGCAGTGCTAGAGCATCCAGGGTAGTAGTTCGAGATACGCAGTATTTT	CSARASRVVVRDTQYF
TRBD2	TRBV29-1	TRBJ2-7	.	TGCAGCGGCTCCGGGACTAGCGGGTTTGAGCAGTACTTC	CSGSGTSGFEQYF
.	TRBV4-3	TRBJ2-3	many	TGCGCCAGCAGCCAACGGGACCCTAGCACAGATACGCAGTATTTT	CASSQRDPSTDTQYF
.	TRBV30	TRBJ2-1	many	TGTGCCTGGAGTCAGACCCCCGATGAGCAGTTCTTC	CAWSQTPDEQFF
TRBD1	TRBV6-1	TRBJ1-5	few	TGTGCCAGCAGAGGGACAGGGCCGGGTCAGCCCCAGCATTTT	CASRGTGPGQPQHF
.	TRBV9	TRBJ1-1	.	TGTGCCAGCAGCGGGGGATTGTCCCTATTCAACACTGAAGCTTTCTTT	CASSGGLSLFNTEAFF
.	TRBV29-1	TRBJ1-1	many	TGCAGCGTTGCACAGGGTCCCCAAGCTTTCTTT	CSVAQGPQAFF
TRBD1	TRBV4-1	TRBJ1-1	.	TGCGCCAGCAGCCAGGGTCCCGGGACAGGGGGCAGGAGGACTGAAGCTTTCTTT	CASSQGPGTGGRRTEAFF
TRBD2	TRBV4-2	TRBJ2-7	many	TGTGCCAGCACCTTAACCGGGACTAGCATAGGCTACGAGCAGTACTTC	CASTLTGTSIGYEQYF
.	TRBV2	TRBJ2-5	many	TGTGCCAGCGGGGATAGCGGTCAAGAGACCCAGTACTTC	CASGDSGQETQYF
TRBD2	TRBV12-5	TRBJ2-1	many	TGTGCTAGTGGTTTGAACCCCTTGTGGGGGAGGGCCCCTGGCTCCTACAATGAGCAGTTCTTC	CASGLNPLWGRAPGSYNEQFF
.	TRBV10-3	TRBJ2-7	many	TGTGCCATCAGTGTGGGAACAGCGACTTCATACGAGCAGTACTTC	CAISVGTATSYEQYF
.	TRBV12-3/TRBV12-4	TRBJ1-1	many	TGTGCCAGCACCCGCTTGGGGGGTGGCACTGAAGCTTTCTTT	CASTRLGGGTEAFF
.	TRBV20-1	TRBJ1-1	many	TGCAGTGCGTCTCAGGATATGGACACTGAAGCTTTCTTT	CSASQDMDTEAFF
.	TRBV28	TRBJ1-4	.	TGTGCCAGCAGTTTGTTGCCGCAAAATGAAAAACTGTTTTTT	CASSLLPQNEKLFF
.	TRBV9	TRBJ1-4	.	TGTGCCAGCAGCCCGGTTCGTGGGGGAAAACTGTTTTTT	CASSPVRGGKLFF
.	TRBV20-1	TRBJ2-5	many	TGCAGTGCTAACCGGGGGGAGACCCAGTACTTC	CSANRGETQYF
TRBD2	TRBV27	TRBJ2-5	many	TGTGCCAGCAGCACCGGGACTAGCGGGAGAGAGACCCAGTACTTC	CASSTGTSGRETQYF